Each of the 19 T cell receptor beta chains below was sequenced from the same sample in a study of blood T cell repertoires in COVID-19. Clones were read by immunoSEQ multiplex PCR, and TCRdb kept only the in-frame ones, dropping some. Of more than 110,000 clones listed, roughly four fifths were seen once; the top ten hold 1.5% to 2%. Specimen: PBMCs or T cells enriched from blood (not recorded which). These receptors were collected from a young woman who had been exposed to COVID-19.

The chain combines TRBV10-2 with TRBJ1-5, with TRBD1 as a possible D gene (6 bases). From germline, CDR1 is WSHSY and CDR2 SAAADI. The CDR3 has 19 residues. V was pared by 2 bases and J by 0 bases, with 20 bases between. The CDR3 DNA follows: TGCGCCAGCAGTGAGGCGAAAGACAGGATGACCCCTAGCAATCAGCCCCAGCATTTT. Amino acids: CASSEAKDRMTPSNQPQHF.

The chain uses TRBV7-2 and TRBJ2-5; D not resolved. Per germline, CDR1 SGHTA and CDR2 FQGNSA. The CDR3 sequence is 12 residues long. Between the trimmed V and J ends, which lost 3 bases and 5 bases, there was a span of 7 bases. Written as DNA, the CDR3 is TGTGCCAGCAGCTTGGGCGTCGAGACCCAGTACTTC. Its protein product is CASSLGVETQYF.

The V gene is TRBV7-6, the J gene TRBJ2-1, with TRBD2 matching over 12 bases. V shed 4 bases and J 8 bases; nucleotides not matched to a gene: 9. There are 16 residues in the CDR3. Germline loops: CDR1 SGHVS, CDR2 FNYEAQ. The DNA for the CDR3 is TGTGCCAGCAGCTCTAGGACTAGCGGGATTATCGATGAGCAGTTCTTC. As protein: CASSSRTSGIIDEQFF.

The chain uses TRBV18 and TRBJ1-2; 7 bases match TRBD1. With V trimmed by 3 bases and J by 0 bases, 19 bases remained unmatched. The CDR3 runs to 20 residues. Germline V lookup: CDR1 KGHSH, CDR2 LQKENI. CDR3 protein: CASSPQVAGQALSSNYGYTF. The CDR3, as DNA: TGTGCCAGCTCACCTCAGGTCGCCGGACAGGCCCTAAGCTCTAACTATGGCTACACCTTC.

This chain joins TRBV29-1 and TRBJ2-3; tentatively, D is TRBD1 (5 bases). V lost 5 bases to trimming and J lost 0 bases, with 9 bases between them. CDR1 and CDR2 (germline): SQVTM, ANQGSEA. The length of the CDR3 is 13 residues. This CDR3 reads CSVPDRSTDTQYF. In DNA form, the CDR3 reads TGCAGCGTTCCCGACAGAAGCACAGATACGCAGTATTTT.

This chain joins TRBV14 and TRBJ2-7, with 8 bases matching TRBD1. Germline CDR1 and CDR2: SGHDN and FVKESK. The junction had 3 bases not matched to a gene; V was cut back by 3 bases and J by 5 bases. This CDR3 is built from 13 residues. CDR3 loop: CASSQDRVNEQYF. The DNA for the CDR3 is TGTGCCAGCAGCCAGGACAGGGTAAACGAGCAGTACTTC.

The chain joins TRBV7-9 to TRBJ2-1, with D possibly being TRBD1 (7 bases). The CDR3 loop spans 15 amino acids. Germline loops: CDR1 SEHNR, CDR2 FQNEAQ (reference sequence). V lost 3 bases and J lost 6, with 15 bases in between. The CDR3 protein is CASSLTAGGSNEQFF. In DNA, the CDR3 is TGTGCCAGCAGCTTGACCGCAGGGGGGTCCAATGAGCAGTTCTTC.

This clone has just a few counts. The chain couples TRBV27 to TRBJ1-6; possible D gene TRBD1, 5 bases. Germline V gene lookup returns CDR1 MNHEY and CDR2 SMNVEV (reference sequence). V lost 7 bases to trimming and J lost 4 bases, with 8 bases between them. The CDR3 contains 13 residues. This chain's CDR3 is CASTGVYNSPLHF. The CDR3 DNA reads as TGTGCCAGCACGGGGGTGTATAATTCACCCCTCCACTTT.

This clone was recorded once. The rearrangement joins TRBV19 to TRBJ1-2, with 7 bases identical to TRBD1. The CDR3 runs 14 residues. The V and J ends lost 3 bases and 2 bases, in that order; junction bases with no gene match: 3. Per germline, CDR1 LNHDA and CDR2 SQIVND (reference sequence). CDR3 protein: CASSMGRGNYGYTF. The CDR3 nucleotides read TGTGCCAGTAGTATGGGCAGGGGGAACTATGGCTACACCTTC.

V is TRBV18 and J is TRBJ1-1, with D uncertain. Looked up from germline, CDR1 is KGHSH and CDR2 is LQKENI. This CDR3 is built from 14 residues. V dropped 3 bases and J dropped 1 base, with 9 bases sitting between them. The DNA for the CDR3 is TGTGCCAGCTCACCCCAACAAGAGAACACTGAAGCTTTCTTT. This sequence encodes CASSPQQENTEAFF.

The genes are TRBV5-4 and TRBJ1-2, with 10 bases aligning to TRBD1. The CDR3 sequence is 14 residues long. Looked up from germline, CDR1 is SGHNT and CDR2 is YYREEE (reference sequence). After removal of 3 bases from V and 13 bases from J, the junction contained 12 bases not matched to a gene. In DNA, the CDR3 is TGTGCCAGCAGCTCCCAAAGGGGGGGACAGGGGATCACCTTC. This sequence encodes CASSSQRGGQGITF.

The J gene is TRBJ2-7, the V gene TRBV7-8; the D gene is possibly TRBD2 (5 bases). Germline V gives CDR1 SGHVS, CDR2 FQNEAQ. V gave up 0 bases and J gave up 3 bases, with 9 bases separating them. There are 14 residues in the CDR3. In DNA, the CDR3 is TGTGCCAGCAGCTTAGCGGGGAGAGACTACGAGCAGTACTTC. This codes for CASSLAGRDYEQYF.

The count of this clone is one. CDR3 nucleotides: TGTGCCAGCAGTCCCCGCCGGGAAGATTATGGCTACACCTTC. Translated, it gives CASSPRREDYGYTF. The chain is built from TRBV28 and TRBJ1-2; D not certain. With 5 bases removed from V and 5 bases from J, the gap between germline ends came to 15 bases. The germline CDR1 and CDR2 sequences are MDHEN and SYDVKM. CDR3 length: 14 amino acids.

The CDR3 sequence: CASSYRQGASETQYF. DNA for the CDR3: TGTGCCAGCAGTTACCGGCAGGGGGCCTCTGAGACCCAGTACTTC. The chain uses TRBV6-2 or TRBV6-3 and TRBJ2-5; 8 bases agree with TRBD1. This CDR3 comprises 15 residues. With 2 bases clipped from V and 5 bases from J, the junction kept 7 bases outside the gene matches. Germline values: CDR1 MNHEY, CDR2 SVGEGT.

V gene TRBV12-3 or TRBV12-4 combines with J gene TRBJ1-2; D call uncertain. V was cut by 6 bases and J by 6 bases, with 11 bases left in between. The CDR3 has 12 amino acids. CDR3 loop: CASRTRIDGYTF. The CDR3 region has the DNA TGTGCCAGCAGGACACGGATTGATGGCTACACCTTC.

The chain combines TRBV7-2 with TRBJ2-1; 8 nucleotides line up with TRBD2. This CDR3 spans 17 amino acids. J gave up 3 bases and V 5 bases, and 12 bases lay outside the gene matches. Germline CDR1 SGHTA, CDR2 FQGNSA. CDR3: CASSTRGGAGVYNEQFF. In DNA form, the CDR3 reads TGTGCCAGCAGCACTAGGGGGGGAGCGGGGGTCTACAATGAGCAGTTCTTC.

The chain joins TRBV5-1 to TRBJ2-2; tentative D call: TRBD1 (5 bases). Trimming took off 4 bases at V and 1 base at J, with 11 bases between the two ends. The CDR3 has 15 residues. Germline V gene data show CDR1 as SGHRS and CDR2 as YFSETQ. CDR3 residues: CASSNLGQNTGELFF. CDR3 in DNA: TGCGCCAGCAGCAATTTGGGGCAGAACACCGGGGAGCTGTTTTTT.

For the CDR3, the DNA is TGTGCCAGCAGTACGAGCCCCGAGGCCGGCTACGAGCAGTACTTC. Translating gives CASSTSPEAGYEQYF. The chain joins TRBV28 to TRBJ2-7; D ambiguous. Germline V gives CDR1 MDHEN, CDR2 SYDVKM. V lost 5 bases to trimming and J lost 3 bases, with 17 bases between them. This CDR3 has 15 residues.

CDR3 residues: CASSIVAGSTDTQYF. The CDR3 DNA follows: TGTGCCAGTAGTATAGTCGCGGGAAGCACAGATACGCAGTATTTT. V usage is TRBV19 and J usage is TRBJ2-3; D perhaps matches TRBD2 (6 bases). The CDR3 has 15 residues. Germline loops: CDR1 LNHDA, CDR2 SQIVND (reference sequence). Trimming cost V 1 base and J 0 bases, with 8 bases left between them.